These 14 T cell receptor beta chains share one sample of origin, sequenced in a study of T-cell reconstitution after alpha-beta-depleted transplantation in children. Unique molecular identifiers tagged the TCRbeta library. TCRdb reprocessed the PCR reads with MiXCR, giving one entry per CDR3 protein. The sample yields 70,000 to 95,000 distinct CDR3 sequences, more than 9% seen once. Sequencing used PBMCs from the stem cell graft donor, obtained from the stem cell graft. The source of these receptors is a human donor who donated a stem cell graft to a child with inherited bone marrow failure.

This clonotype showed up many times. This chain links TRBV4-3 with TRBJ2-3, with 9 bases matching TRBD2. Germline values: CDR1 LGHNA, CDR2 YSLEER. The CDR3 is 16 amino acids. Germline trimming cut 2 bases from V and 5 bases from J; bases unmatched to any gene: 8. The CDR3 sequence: CASSQRGGGAEDTQYF. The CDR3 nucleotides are TGCGCCAGCAGCCAACGGGGCGGGGGGGCCGAAGATACGCAGTATTTT.

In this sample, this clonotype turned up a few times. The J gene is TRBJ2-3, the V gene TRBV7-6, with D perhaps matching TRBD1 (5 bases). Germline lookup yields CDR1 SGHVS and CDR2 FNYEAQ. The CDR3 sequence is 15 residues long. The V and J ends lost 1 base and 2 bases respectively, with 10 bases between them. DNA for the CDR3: TGTGCCAGCAGCTTAGGGGGCGCGCCCACAGATACGCAGTATTTT. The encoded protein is CASSLGGAPTDTQYF.

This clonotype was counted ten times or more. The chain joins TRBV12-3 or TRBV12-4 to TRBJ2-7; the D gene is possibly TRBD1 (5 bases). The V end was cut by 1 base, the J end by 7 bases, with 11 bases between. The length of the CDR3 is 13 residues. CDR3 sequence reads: CASSLGREGEQYF. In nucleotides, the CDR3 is TGTGCCAGCAGTTTAGGCAGGGAAGGGGAGCAGTACTTC.

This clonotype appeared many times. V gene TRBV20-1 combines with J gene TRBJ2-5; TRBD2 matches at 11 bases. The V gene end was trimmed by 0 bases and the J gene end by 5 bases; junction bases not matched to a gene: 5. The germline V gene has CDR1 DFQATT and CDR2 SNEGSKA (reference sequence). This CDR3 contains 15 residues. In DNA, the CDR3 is TGCAGTGCTAGAGATGCGGTAGCGGGGGGGGAGACCCAGTACTTC. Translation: CSARDAVAGGETQYF.

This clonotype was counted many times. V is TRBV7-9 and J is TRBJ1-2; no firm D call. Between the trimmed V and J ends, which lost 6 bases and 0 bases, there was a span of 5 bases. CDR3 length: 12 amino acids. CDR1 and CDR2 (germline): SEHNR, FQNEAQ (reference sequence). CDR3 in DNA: TGTGCCAGCAGACCATCTAACTATGGCTACACCTTC. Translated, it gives CASRPSNYGYTF.

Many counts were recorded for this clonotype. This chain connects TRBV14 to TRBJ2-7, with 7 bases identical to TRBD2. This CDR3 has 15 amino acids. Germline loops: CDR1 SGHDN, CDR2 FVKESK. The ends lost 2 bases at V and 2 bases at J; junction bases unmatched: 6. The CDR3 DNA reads TGTGCCAGCAGCCAACAGGGAGGGTCCCCCTACGAGCAGTACTTC. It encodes CASSQQGGSPYEQYF. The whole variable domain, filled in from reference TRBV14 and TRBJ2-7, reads EAGVTQFPSHSVIEKGQTVTLRCDPISGHDNLYWYRRVMGKEIKFLLHFVKESKQDESGMPNNRFLAERTGGTYSTLKVQPAELEDSGVYFCASSQQGGSPYEQYFGPGTRLTVT.

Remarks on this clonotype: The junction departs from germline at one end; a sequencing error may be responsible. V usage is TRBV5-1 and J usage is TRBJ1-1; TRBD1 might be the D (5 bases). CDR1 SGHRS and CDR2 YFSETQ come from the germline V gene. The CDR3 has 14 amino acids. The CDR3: CASSLGTTNTGAFF. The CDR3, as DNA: TGCGCCAGCAGCTTGGGGACAACGAACACTGGAGCTTTCTTT. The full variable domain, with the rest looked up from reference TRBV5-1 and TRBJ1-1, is KAGVTQTPRYLIKTRGQQVTLSCSPISGHRSVSWYQQTPGQGLQFLFEYFSETQRNKGNFPGRFSGRQFSNSRSEMNVSTLELGDSALYLCASSLGTTNTGAFFGQGTRLTVV.

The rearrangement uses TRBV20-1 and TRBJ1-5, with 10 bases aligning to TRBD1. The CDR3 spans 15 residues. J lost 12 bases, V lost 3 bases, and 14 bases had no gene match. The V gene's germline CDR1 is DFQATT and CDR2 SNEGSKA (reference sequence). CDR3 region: CSASQRDRGRGGQHF. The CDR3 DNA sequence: TGCAGTGCTAGTCAGCGGGACAGGGGCCGAGGGGGCCAGCATTTT.

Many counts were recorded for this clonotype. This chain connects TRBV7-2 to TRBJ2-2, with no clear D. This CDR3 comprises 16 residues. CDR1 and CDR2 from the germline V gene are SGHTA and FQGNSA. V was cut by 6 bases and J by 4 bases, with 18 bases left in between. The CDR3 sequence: CASSPTTASSTGELFF. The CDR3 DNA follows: TGTGCCAGCAGTCCCACGACGGCCTCCAGCACCGGGGAGCTGTTTTTT.

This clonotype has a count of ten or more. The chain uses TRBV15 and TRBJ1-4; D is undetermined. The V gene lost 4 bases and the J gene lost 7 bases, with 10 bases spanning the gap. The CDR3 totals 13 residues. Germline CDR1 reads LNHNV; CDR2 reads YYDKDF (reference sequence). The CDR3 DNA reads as TGTGCCACCAGCATGGGCCCTTCTGAAAAACTGTTTTTT. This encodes CATSMGPSEKLFF.

The CDR3 loop is CASSTLAGGPYEQYF. The CDR3 bases are TGTGCCAGCAGCACACTAGCGGGAGGGCCCTACGAGCAGTACTTC. The V gene is TRBV5-6, the J gene TRBJ2-7; TRBD2 matches 13 bases. The germline V gene encodes CDR1 SGHDT and CDR2 YYEEEE. V lost 4 bases to trimming and J lost 2 bases; unmatched junction nucleotides: 3. The CDR3 is 15 residues long. The variable domain in full, completed from reference TRBV5-6 and TRBJ2-7, reads DAGVTQSPTHLIKTRGQQVTLRCSPKSGHDTVSWYQQALGQGPQFIFQYYEEEERQRGNFPDRFSGHQFPNYSSELNVNALLLGDSALYLCASSTLAGGPYEQYFGPGTRLTVT.

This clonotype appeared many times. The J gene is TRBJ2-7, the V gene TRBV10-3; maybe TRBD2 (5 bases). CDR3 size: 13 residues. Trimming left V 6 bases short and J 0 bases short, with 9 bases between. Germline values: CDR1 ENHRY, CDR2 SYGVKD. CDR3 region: CAIRTRDSYEQYF. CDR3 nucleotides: TGTGCCATCAGGACCCGGGACTCCTACGAGCAGTACTTC.

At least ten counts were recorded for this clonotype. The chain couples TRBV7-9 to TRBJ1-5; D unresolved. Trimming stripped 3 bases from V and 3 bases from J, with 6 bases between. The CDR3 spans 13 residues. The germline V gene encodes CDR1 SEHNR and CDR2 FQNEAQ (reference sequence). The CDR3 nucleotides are TGTGCCAGCAGCTTCGGGGACAATCAGCCCCAGCATTTT. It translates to CASSFGDNQPQHF.

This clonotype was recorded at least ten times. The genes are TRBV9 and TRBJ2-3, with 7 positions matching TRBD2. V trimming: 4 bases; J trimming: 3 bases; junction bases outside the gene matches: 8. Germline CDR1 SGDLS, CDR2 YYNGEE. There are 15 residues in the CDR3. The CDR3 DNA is TGTGCCAGCAGCCCCCTCCCGCGGGGGACAGATACGCAGTATTTT. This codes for CASSPLPRGTDTQYF.